Given below is one T cell receptor (beta chain) in context. The sample originates from a study of beta chain features in type 1 diabetes. Study-level background: Examination covered roughly 100,000,000 sorted cells spanning all samples.

Germline V gene data show CDR1 as SGHRS and CDR2 as YFSETQ. V was clipped by 0 bases and J by 7 bases; unmatched bases: 8. The length of the CDR3 is 16 residues. The isolated RNA, all of it, was reverse transcribed, so expressed TCRB transcripts were what got sequenced. Sequencing used immunoSEQ multiplex PCR; TCRdb keeps in-frame clones, though not all of them. The top ten clones hold about 2% of a sample with some 63,000 clones, roughly three fifths of them seen once. The source material was Tregs from blood. The clonotype was recovered from a young woman in good health. The chain couples TRBV5-1 to TRBJ2-2, with 8 positions matching TRBD1. CDR3 sequence: CASSLGSRGLGGELFF. For the CDR3, the DNA is TGCGCCAGCAGCTTGGGGTCCAGGGGGCTCGGCGGGGAGCTGTTTTTT.